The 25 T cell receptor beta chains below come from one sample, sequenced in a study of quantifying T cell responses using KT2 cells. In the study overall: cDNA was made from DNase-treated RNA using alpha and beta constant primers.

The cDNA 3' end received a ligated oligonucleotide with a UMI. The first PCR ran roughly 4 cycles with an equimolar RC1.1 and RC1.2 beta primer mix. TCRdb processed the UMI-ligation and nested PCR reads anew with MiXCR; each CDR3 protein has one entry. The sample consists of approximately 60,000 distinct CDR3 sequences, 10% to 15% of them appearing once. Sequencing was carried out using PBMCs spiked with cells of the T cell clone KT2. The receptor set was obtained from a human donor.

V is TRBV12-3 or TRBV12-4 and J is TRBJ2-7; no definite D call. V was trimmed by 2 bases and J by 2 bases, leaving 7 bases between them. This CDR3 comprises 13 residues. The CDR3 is CASSLRSPYEQYF. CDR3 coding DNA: TGTGCCAGCAGTTTACGGTCCCCCTACGAGCAGTACTTC.

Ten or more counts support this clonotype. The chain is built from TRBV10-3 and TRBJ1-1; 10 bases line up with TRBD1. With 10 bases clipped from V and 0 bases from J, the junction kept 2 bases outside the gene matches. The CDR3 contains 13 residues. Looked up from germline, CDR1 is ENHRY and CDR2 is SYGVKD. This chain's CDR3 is CATGTGVNTEAFF. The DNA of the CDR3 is TGTGCCACTGGGACAGGGGTGAACACTGAAGCTTTCTTT.

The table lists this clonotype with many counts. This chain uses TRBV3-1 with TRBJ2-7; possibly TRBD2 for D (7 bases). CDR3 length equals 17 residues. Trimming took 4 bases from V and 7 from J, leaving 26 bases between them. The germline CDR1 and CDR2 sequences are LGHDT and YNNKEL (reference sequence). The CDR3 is CASSLSPGGGHPREQYF. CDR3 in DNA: TGTGCCAGCAGCCTTTCCCCCGGCGGGGGCCACCCTAGGGAGCAGTACTTC.

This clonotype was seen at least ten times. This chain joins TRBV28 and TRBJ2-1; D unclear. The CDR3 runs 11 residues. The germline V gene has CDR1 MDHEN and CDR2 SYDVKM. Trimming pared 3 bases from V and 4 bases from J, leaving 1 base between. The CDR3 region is CASSFYNEQFF. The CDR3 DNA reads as TGTGCCAGCAGTTTTTACAATGAGCAGTTCTTC.

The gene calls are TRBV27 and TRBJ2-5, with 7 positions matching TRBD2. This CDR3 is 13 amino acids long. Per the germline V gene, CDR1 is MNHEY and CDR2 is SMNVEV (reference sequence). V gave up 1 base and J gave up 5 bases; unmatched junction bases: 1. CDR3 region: CASSLWGGETQYF. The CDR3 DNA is TGTGCCAGCAGTTTATGGGGGGGGGAGACCCAGTACTTC.

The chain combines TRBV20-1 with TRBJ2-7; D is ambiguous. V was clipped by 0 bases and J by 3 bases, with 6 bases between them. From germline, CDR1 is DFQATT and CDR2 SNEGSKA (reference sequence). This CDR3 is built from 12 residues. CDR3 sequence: CSARDRSYEQYF. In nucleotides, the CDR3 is TGCAGTGCTAGAGATCGTAGCTACGAGCAGTACTTC.

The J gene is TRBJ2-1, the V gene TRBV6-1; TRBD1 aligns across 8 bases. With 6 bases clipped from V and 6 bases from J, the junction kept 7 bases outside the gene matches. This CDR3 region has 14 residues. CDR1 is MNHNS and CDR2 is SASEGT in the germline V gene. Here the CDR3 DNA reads TGTGCCAGCAGGTTCGGGACAGGAGGCAATGAGCAGTTCTTC. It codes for CASRFGTGGNEQFF.

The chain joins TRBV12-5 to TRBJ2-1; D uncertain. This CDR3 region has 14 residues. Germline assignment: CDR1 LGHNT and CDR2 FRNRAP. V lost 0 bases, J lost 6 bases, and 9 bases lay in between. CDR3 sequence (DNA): TGTGCTAGTGGTTTGGTTCCCGAAATCAATGAGCAGTTCTTC. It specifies CASGLVPEINEQFF.

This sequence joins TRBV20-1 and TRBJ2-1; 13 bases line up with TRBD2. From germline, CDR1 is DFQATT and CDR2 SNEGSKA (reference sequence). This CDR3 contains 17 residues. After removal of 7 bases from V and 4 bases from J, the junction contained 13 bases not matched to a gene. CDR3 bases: TGCAGTGTAGGAAGTGGACTAGCGGGAGATGAGTACAATGAGCAGTTCTTC. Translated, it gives CSVGSGLAGDEYNEQFF.

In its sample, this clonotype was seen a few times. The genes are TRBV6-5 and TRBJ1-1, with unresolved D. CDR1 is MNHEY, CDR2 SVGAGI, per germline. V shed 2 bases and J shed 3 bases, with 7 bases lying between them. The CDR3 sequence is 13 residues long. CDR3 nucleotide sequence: TGTGCCAGCAGTTACGGCTGGGACACTGAAGCTTTCTTT. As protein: CASSYGWDTEAFF.

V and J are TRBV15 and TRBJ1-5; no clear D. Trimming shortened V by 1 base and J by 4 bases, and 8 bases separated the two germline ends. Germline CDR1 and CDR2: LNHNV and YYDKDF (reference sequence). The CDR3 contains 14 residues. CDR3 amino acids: CATSRASPNQPQHF. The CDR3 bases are TGTGCCACCAGCAGAGCCTCCCCTAATCAGCCCCAGCATTTT.

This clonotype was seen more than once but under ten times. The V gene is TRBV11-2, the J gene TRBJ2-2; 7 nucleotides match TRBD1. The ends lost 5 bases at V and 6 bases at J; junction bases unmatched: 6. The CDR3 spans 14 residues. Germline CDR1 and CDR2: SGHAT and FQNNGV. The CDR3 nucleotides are TGTGCCAGCAGCCGTATCCAGGGGGCCGGGGAGCTGTTTTTT. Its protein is CASSRIQGAGELFF.

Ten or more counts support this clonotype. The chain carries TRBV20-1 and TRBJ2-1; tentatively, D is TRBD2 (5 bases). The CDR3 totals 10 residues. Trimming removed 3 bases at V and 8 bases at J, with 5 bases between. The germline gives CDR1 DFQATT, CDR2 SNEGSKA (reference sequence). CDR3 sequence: CSARRDEQFF. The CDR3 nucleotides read TGCAGTGCTAGGAGGGATGAGCAGTTCTTC.

CDR3 sequence (DNA): TGTGCCAGCAGTCCTGAGGGCGGTTCCCTCAATGAGCAGTTCTTC. Encoded protein: CASSPEGGSLNEQFF. V gene TRBV7-2 combines with J gene TRBJ2-1, with a tentative D call TRBD2 (5 bases). With 6 bases removed from V and 6 bases from J, the gap between germline ends came to 18 bases. CDR3 size: 15 residues. Germline values: CDR1 SGHTA, CDR2 FQGNSA.

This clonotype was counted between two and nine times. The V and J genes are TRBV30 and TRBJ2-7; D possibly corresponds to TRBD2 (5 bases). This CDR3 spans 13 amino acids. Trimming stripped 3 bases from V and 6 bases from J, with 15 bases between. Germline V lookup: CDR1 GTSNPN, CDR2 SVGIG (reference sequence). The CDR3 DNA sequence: TGTGCCTGGAGCCCCGGGATCATAGGCGAGCAGTACTTC. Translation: CAWSPGIIGEQYF.

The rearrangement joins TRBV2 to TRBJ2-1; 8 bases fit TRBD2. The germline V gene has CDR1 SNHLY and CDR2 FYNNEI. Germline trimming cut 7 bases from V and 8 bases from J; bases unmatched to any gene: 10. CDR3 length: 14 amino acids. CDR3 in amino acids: CASMWTGGRDEQFF. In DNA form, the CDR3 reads TGTGCCAGCATGTGGACGGGGGGGCGGGATGAGCAGTTCTTC. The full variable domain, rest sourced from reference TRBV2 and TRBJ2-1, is EPEVTQTPSHQVTQMGQEVILRCVPISNHLYFYWYRQILGQKVEFLVSFYNNEISEKSEIFDDQFSVERPDGSNFTLKIRSTKLEDSAMYFCASMWTGGRDEQFFGPGTRLTVL.

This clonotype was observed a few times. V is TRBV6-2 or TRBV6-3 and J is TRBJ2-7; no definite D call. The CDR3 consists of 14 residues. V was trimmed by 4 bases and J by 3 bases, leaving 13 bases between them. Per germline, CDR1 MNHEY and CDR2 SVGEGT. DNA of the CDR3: TGTGCCAGCAGTTCGGATTTCCCCCACTACGAGCAGTACTTC. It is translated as CASSSDFPHYEQYF.

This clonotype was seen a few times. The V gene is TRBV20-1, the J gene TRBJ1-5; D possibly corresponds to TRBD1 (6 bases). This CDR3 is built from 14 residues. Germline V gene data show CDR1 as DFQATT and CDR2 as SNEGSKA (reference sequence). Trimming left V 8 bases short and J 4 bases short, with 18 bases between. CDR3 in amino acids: CSTQDRFGNQPQHF. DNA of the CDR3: TGCAGTACCCAAGACAGGTTTGGGAATCAGCCCCAGCATTTT.

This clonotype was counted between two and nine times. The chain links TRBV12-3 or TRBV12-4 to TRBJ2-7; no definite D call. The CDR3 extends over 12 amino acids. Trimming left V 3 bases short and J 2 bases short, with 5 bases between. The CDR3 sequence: CASSLSAYEQYF. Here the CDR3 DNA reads TGTGCCAGCAGTTTGTCGGCCTACGAGCAGTACTTC.

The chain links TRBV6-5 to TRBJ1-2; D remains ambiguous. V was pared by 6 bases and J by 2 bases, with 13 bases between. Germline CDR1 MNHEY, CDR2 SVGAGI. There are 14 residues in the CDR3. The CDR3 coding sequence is TGTGCCAGCAGACCTTTTAAGCGAAACTATGGCTACACCTTC. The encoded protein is CASRPFKRNYGYTF.

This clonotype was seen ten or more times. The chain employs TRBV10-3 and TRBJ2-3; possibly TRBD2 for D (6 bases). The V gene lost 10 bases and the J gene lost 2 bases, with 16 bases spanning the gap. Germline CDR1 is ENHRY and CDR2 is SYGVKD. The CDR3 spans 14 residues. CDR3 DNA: TGTGCCACGTTACTAGGAGGGGACACAGATACGCAGTATTTT. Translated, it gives CATLLGGDTDTQYF.

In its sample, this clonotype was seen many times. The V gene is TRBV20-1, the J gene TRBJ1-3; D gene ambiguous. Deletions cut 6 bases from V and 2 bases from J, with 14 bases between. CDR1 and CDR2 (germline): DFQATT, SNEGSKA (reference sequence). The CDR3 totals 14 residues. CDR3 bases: TGCAGTGCCGCCGGGAATTTGGCTGGAAACACCATATATTTT. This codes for CSAAGNLAGNTIYF.

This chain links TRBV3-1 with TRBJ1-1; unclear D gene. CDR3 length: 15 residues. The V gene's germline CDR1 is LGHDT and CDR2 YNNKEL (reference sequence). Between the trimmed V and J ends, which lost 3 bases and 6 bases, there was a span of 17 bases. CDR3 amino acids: CASSHYPGIYAEAFF. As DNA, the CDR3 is TGTGCCAGCAGCCATTACCCAGGAATTTATGCTGAAGCTTTCTTT.

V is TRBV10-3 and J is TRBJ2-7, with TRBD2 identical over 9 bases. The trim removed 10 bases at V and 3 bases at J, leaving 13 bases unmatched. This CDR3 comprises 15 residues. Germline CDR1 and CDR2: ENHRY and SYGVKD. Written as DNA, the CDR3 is TGTGCCACCCTGGATGGGACTAGCCCTTACTACGAGCAGTACTTC. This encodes CATLDGTSPYYEQYF.

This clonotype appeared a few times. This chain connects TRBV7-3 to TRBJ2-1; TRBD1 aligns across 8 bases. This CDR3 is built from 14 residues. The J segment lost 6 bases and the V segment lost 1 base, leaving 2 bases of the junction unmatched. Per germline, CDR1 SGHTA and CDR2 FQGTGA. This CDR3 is CASSLNRGSNEQFF. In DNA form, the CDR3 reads TGTGCCAGCAGCTTAAACAGGGGGTCCAATGAGCAGTTCTTC.